This TCR beta chain stems from a study of blood T cell repertoires in COVID-19. Turning to the study itself: The study drew acute and convalescent COVID-19 samples from the United States, Italy and Spain. The cDNA or gDNA used as material had been derived from T cells, B-cell-depleted T cells, or PBMCs.

Trimming pared 6 bases from V and 5 bases from J, leaving 2 bases between. Germline V gives CDR1 SNHLY, CDR2 FYNNEI. This CDR3 contains 10 residues. It was during active infection that Seattle patients were enrolled and then longitudinally followed. Authors' analysis steps: Estimates of nucleated cell counts were drawn from the amplification of reference gene primers. Clones were read by immunoSEQ multiplex PCR, and TCRdb kept only the in-frame ones, dropping some. V and J calls and clone size are given by that table; D and trimming were obtained from the DNA. The sample records a few hundred thousand clones, about 90% being singletons. This clone was recorded once.

This chain uses TRBV2 with TRBJ2-1; D gene unclear. The sequenced material came from peripheral blood. The sequence was collected from a woman aged 30 to 39 with COVID-19, enrolled during active disease. For the CDR3, the DNA is TGTGCCAGCAGCAACAATGAGCAGTTCTTC. It specifies CASSNNEQFF.